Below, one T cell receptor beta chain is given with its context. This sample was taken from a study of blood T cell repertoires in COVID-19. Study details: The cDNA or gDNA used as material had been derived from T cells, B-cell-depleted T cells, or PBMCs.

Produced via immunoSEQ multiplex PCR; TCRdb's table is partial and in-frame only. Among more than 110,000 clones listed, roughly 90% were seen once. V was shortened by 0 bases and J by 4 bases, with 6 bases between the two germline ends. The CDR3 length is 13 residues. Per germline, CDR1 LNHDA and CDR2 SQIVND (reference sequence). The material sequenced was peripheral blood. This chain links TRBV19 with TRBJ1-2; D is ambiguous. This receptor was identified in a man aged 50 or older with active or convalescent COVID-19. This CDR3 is CASSIDGLYGYTF. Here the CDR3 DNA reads TGTGCCAGTAGTATAGACGGTCTCTATGGCTACACCTTC.